This T cell receptor beta chain was profiled in a study of immune evolution from preneoplasia to lung adenocarcinoma (dated by TCRdb to the early 2020s). For the study in its entirety: HLA loss of heterozygosity was seen in 7%, 15% and 33% of AIS, MIA and ADC lesions, and in no AAH lesions. The study reported that 100 to 120 samples were used for TCR sequencing. POLYSOLVER was used to infer class I HLA alleles from exome data, and LOHHLA was used to detect allele-specific HLA loss. Resected precursor lesions (AAH, AIS, MIA) and invasive adenocarcinomas were compared with paired morphologically normal lung tissue. The immune data were combined with whole exome sequencing and methylation data from the same cohort of nodules. The sample size depended on which specimens were available, not on a prior power calculation. The overall cohort comprised under 70 patients with pulmonary nodules who underwent surgical resection. A total of fewer than 60 patients contributed TCR sequencing data. The study profiled immune contexture across lung adenocarcinoma precursors and invasive adenocarcinoma using immune gene expression, TCR sequencing and multiplex immunofluorescence.

Resection was performed on patients in Japan or China between the mid-2010s and the late 2010s. Two lung cancer pathologists independently reviewed H&E slides to confirm the histologic diagnosis of every case. Premalignant or tumor cells were enriched for nucleic acid extraction by macro-dissection performed after pathologic assessment. FFPE tissue was used for DNA isolation with the AllPrep DNA/RNA FFPE Kit. What the work shows at the level of the full study, not this receptor alone: The highest T cell clonality was observed in KRAS-mutant nodules compared with EGFR-mutant or double wild-type lesions. Because every patient came from Japan and China, how well the results apply to Western populations was uncertain. The highest clonality was observed in normal lung, whereas higher T cell density and diversity but lower clonality appeared to be present in later-stage lesions. Findings were based on association rather than direct causation; larger cohorts with long-term follow-up and longitudinal biopsies were deemed needed. The highest top T cell clone frequencies were observed in normal lung, and a progressive decrease in top T cell clone frequencies appeared to occur from AAH through AIS, MIA and invasive adenocarcinoma.

Using the immunoSEQ hsTCRbeta Kit, TCR beta CDR3 regions were sequenced from DNA. The published analysis was carried out like this. TCR sequencing data were analysed with the ImmunoSEQ Analyzer. T cell clonality was defined as 1 minus Pielou's evenness, calculated on productive rearrangements. To measure T cell diversity, the inverse Simpson index was applied to productive templates. T cell density was defined as TCR beta template counts normalized to usable DNA, with usable DNA estimated by amplification and sequencing of housekeeping genes. Two-sided Kruskal-Wallis tests were used to compare TCR metrics across histologic stages. The table comes from immuneACCESS by way of TCRdb, which keeps in-frame sequences with V and J called. Part of the clones is missing from these tables; in studies checked, under half for an unresolved V gene and the rest for unknown reasons. V and J calls and clone size are given by that table; D and trimming were obtained from the DNA. The table for this sample lists roughly 4,700 clones; under 80% of them were counted only once. The ten most abundant clones make up 8% to 9.5% of the sample.

Trimming removed 5 bases from V and 0 bases from J, leaving 17 bases between the germline ends. Per the germline V gene, SGHVS is the CDR1 and FNYEAQ is the CDR2. The CDR3 numbers 18 residues from cysteine through phenylalanine. The read is trimmed to its CDR3 DNA, 54 bases read in frame from base 1. Remarks on this clone: It has no known antigen specificity. No much larger clone is present one base from it, and per-base qualities are unavailable.

The chain links TRBV7-6 with TRBJ2-6; TRBD1 is a weak D gene call, 5 bases matching. The sequence was obtained from a person aged 60-79 years with lung adenocarcinoma. Sequenced sample: FFPE lung adenocarcinoma in situ tissue. The label giving this sample's cell subset or site can be read as: preinvasive adenocarcinoma in situ (AIS). The CDR3 loop reads CASSETTDSYSGANVLTF. The nucleotides are TGTGCCAGCAGCGAGACGACAGATTCCTACTCTGGGGCCAACGTCCTGACTTTC.